One sample yielded the 23 T cell receptor beta chains listed below, sequenced in a study of blood T cell repertoires in COVID-19 (dated by TCRdb to about 2020). Libraries were prepared through the immunoSEQ multiplex PCR assay. The clones in this table, taken by TCRdb from immuneACCESS, are in-frame only. Not every clone is retained; where verified, under half of the shortfall comes from an unresolved V gene, and the cause of the rest is unknown. This sample is represented by 80,000 to 95,000 clones; about 77% of them were singletons. The ten largest clones capture 8.5% to 10% of the sample. Sequencing was performed on peripheral blood. The source is a woman at least 80 years old with acute or convalescent COVID-19.

The chain employs TRBV7-8 and TRBJ2-4, with 11 bases aligning to TRBD2. The CDR3 covers 14 residues. The germline V gene encodes CDR1 SGHVS and CDR2 FQNEAQ. The V gene end was trimmed by 6 bases and the J gene end by 11 bases; junction bases not matched to a gene: 9. The CDR3 reads CASSFDPSGGLQYF. The CDR3 DNA reads as TGTGCCAGCAGTTTTGACCCTAGCGGGGGGCTTCAGTACTTC.

J is TRBJ2-2 and V is TRBV9; 8 bases align to TRBD1. From germline, CDR1 is SGDLS and CDR2 YYNGEE. There are 15 residues in the CDR3. V lost 4 bases, J lost 1 base, and 3 bases stayed unmatched. CDR3 nucleotides: TGTGCCAGCAGCCGGGACAGGAAGAACACCGGGGAGCTGTTTTTT. Translation gives CASSRDRKNTGELFF. The full variable domain, in which reference TRBV9 and TRBJ2-2 provide the parts outside the CDR3, is DSGVTQTPKHLITATGQRVTLRCSPRSGDLSVYWYQQSLDQGLQFLIQYYNGEERAKGNILERFSAQQFPDLHSELNLSSLELGDSALYFCASSRDRKNTGELFFGEGSRLTVL.

Only a few counts were recorded for this clone. J is TRBJ2-2 and V is TRBV7-9, with D maybe TRBD2 (5 bases). Per germline, CDR1 SEHNR and CDR2 FQNEAQ (reference sequence). This CDR3 has 17 amino acids. The V end lost 5 bases, the J end lost 4 bases, and 20 bases lay between the germline ends. Written as DNA, the CDR3 is TGTGCCAGCAGCCGTACCACCCACGGACTGAGCACCGGGGAGCTGTTTTTT. Protein: CASSRTTHGLSTGELFF.

V and J are TRBV7-8 and TRBJ1-4; D is perhaps TRBD1 (5 bases). Germline CDR1 reads SGHVS; CDR2 reads FQNEAQ. The CDR3 runs 15 residues. V was pared by 2 bases and J by 8 bases, with 15 bases between. CDR3 loop: CASSLISRVKEKLFF. The DNA for the CDR3 is TGTGCCAGCAGCTTAATAAGCAGGGTTAAGGAAAAACTGTTTTTT.

Here the CDR3 DNA reads TGTGCCAGTAGAGGGGCTTTTTCGGCGGCAGGGGATGGCTACACCTTC. It encodes CASRGAFSAAGDGYTF. V is TRBV19 and J is TRBJ1-2; tentative D call: TRBD1 (6 bases). V dropped 6 bases and J dropped 6 bases, with 23 bases sitting between them. Germline CDR1 LNHDA, CDR2 SQIVND (reference sequence). The CDR3 is 16 amino acids. Combining the CDR3 with reference TRBV19 and TRBJ1-2 gives the whole variable domain DGGITQSPKYLFRKEGQNVTLSCEQNLNHDAMYWYRQDPGQGLRLIYYSQIVNDFQKGDIAEGYSVSREKKESFPLTVTSAQKNPTAFYLCASRGAFSAAGDGYTFGSGTRLTVV.

CDR3 DNA sequence: TGTGCCAGCGGGCGGGGACTAGACTCCTACGAGCAGTACTTC. As protein: CASGRGLDSYEQYF. The chain joins TRBV27 to TRBJ2-7; 8 bases are a match to TRBD2. This CDR3 has 14 residues. V trimming: 8 bases; J trimming: 0 bases; junction bases outside the gene matches: 6. The germline CDR1 and CDR2 sequences are MNHEY and SMNVEV (reference sequence).

The chain uses TRBV7-9 and TRBJ2-3; D is undetermined. Germline lookup yields CDR1 SEHNR and CDR2 FQNEAQ (reference sequence). This CDR3 has 13 residues. Trimming removed 0 bases at V and 3 bases at J, with 4 bases between. CDR3 amino acids: CASSLAQTDTQYF. CDR3 in DNA: TGTGCCAGCAGCTTAGCACAAACAGATACGCAGTATTTT.

CDR3 in DNA: TGTGCCAGTAGTCGGCTAACAGGAGGGAAGCCCCAGCATTTT. Translation gives CASSRLTGGKPQHF. This chain uses TRBV19 with TRBJ1-5; D perhaps matches TRBD1 (5 bases). Germline CDR1 reads LNHDA; CDR2 reads SQIVND (reference sequence). V was clipped by 5 bases and J by 8 bases, with 16 bases between them. The CDR3 extends over 14 amino acids.

V gene TRBV28 combines with J gene TRBJ1-2; TRBD1 aligns across 9 bases. The germline V gene has CDR1 MDHEN and CDR2 SYDVKM. V lost 10 bases to trimming and J lost 4 bases; unmatched junction nucleotides: 10. This CDR3 region has 14 residues. The CDR3 loop reads CAIITGGNSYGYTF. In nucleotides, the CDR3 is TGTGCCATTATTACAGGGGGCAATAGCTATGGCTACACCTTC.

This clone turned up a few times. The genes are TRBV9 and TRBJ2-3; tentatively, D is TRBD2 (7 bases). This CDR3 spans 16 amino acids. Trimming took 3 bases from V and 4 from J, leaving 18 bases between them. Germline values: CDR1 SGDLS, CDR2 YYNGEE. CDR3 sequence: CASSDSRGGSADTQYF. In DNA, the CDR3 is TGTGCCAGCAGCGACAGTAGGGGGGGCTCTGCAGATACGCAGTATTTT.

V and J are TRBV5-8 and TRBJ2-7, with 8 bases aligning to TRBD1. Unmatched junction bases numbered 8, after V lost 6 bases and J lost 3 bases. This CDR3 spans 14 amino acids. From germline, CDR1 is SGHTS and CDR2 YDEGEE. CDR3 in amino acids: CASIKQGTGYEQYF. For the CDR3, the DNA is TGTGCCAGCATCAAACAGGGGACAGGCTACGAGCAGTACTTC.

The chain combines TRBV27 with TRBJ1-2, with D maybe TRBD1 (5 bases). Germline assignment: CDR1 MNHEY and CDR2 SMNVEV (reference sequence). V was pared by 3 bases and J by 1 base, with 6 bases between. The CDR3 loop spans 13 amino acids. This CDR3 reads CASSFGGNYGYTF. CDR3 DNA sequence: TGTGCCAGCAGTTTCGGGGGTAACTATGGCTACACCTTC.

To note about this clone: A much larger clone differs by one base, so this may be a read error. This sample includes further DNA sequences coding for the same CDR3. V is TRBV6-2 or TRBV6-3 and J is TRBJ1-2; tentative D call: TRBD1 (6 bases). There are 15 residues in the CDR3. Germline V gives CDR1 MNHEY, CDR2 SVGEGT. The V gene lost 3 bases and the J gene lost 4 bases, with 15 bases spanning the gap. The CDR3 here is CASSYVGHTTYGYTF. The CDR3 DNA reads as TGTGCCAGCAGTTATGTGGGACACACCACCTATGGCTACACCTTC.

This clone was detected a few times. The chain couples TRBV2 to TRBJ1-6, with 8 bases that match TRBD1. The CDR3 covers 15 residues. The V gene's germline CDR1 is SNHLY and CDR2 FYNNEI. V lost 4 bases, J lost 7 bases, and 6 bases stayed unmatched. CDR3 sequence: CASSGQGATNSPLHF. The CDR3 coding sequence is TGTGCCAGCAGTGGGCAGGGGGCGACCAATTCACCCCTCCACTTT.

Concerning this clone: Other DNA sequences in this specimen translate into the identical CDR3. This rearrangement joins TRBV6-5 to TRBJ1-1; D remains unclear. Trimming removed 8 bases from V and 1 base from J, with 14 bases in between. Germline CDR1 reads MNHEY; CDR2 reads SVGAGI. This CDR3 spans 14 amino acids. CDR3 sequence (DNA): TGTGCCAGCCGCCTCGGAGGCAGGAACACTGAAGCTTTCTTT. Encoded protein: CASRLGGRNTEAFF.

The V and J genes are TRBV10-3 and TRBJ1-6; possible D gene TRBD1, 6 bases. The CDR3 covers 14 residues. Germline CDR1 reads ENHRY; CDR2 reads SYGVKD. V lost 2 bases and J lost 8, with 10 bases in between. This chain's CDR3 is CAISERGRDSPLHF. Here the CDR3 DNA reads TGTGCCATCAGTGAGAGGGGGAGGGATTCACCCCTCCACTTT.

The rearrangement uses TRBV14 and TRBJ2-1; TRBD1 might be the D (6 bases). The CDR3 has 12 amino acids. The V end lost 2 bases, the J end lost 9 bases, and 8 bases lay between the germline ends. CDR1 and CDR2 (germline): SGHDN, FVKESK. The CDR3 here is CASSQTGREQFF. CDR3 coding DNA: TGTGCCAGCAGCCAAACAGGGCGTGAGCAGTTCTTC.

The chain uses TRBV7-2 and TRBJ2-7; no firm D call. The germline CDR1 and CDR2 sequences are SGHTA and FQGNSA. The V end was cut by 2 bases, the J end by 6 bases, with 8 bases between. The CDR3 totals 12 residues. The CDR3 DNA is TGTGCCAGCAGCTTAATGTATTCCGAGCAGTACTTC. This translates into CASSLMYSEQYF.

The table lists this clone with a few counts. The gene calls are TRBV4-1 and TRBJ1-5; D is uncertain. CDR1 and CDR2 from the germline V gene are MGHRA and YSYEKL. V lost 0 bases to trimming and J lost 2 bases, with 14 bases between them. The CDR3 sequence is 17 residues long. The CDR3 loop is CASSQDGVEGRNQPQHF. CDR3 coding DNA: TGCGCCAGCAGCCAAGATGGTGTAGAGGGTCGCAATCAGCCCCAGCATTTT.

V gene TRBV6-6 combines with J gene TRBJ2-1, with D possibly matching TRBD2 (5 bases). V shed 7 bases and J shed 3 bases, with 13 bases lying between them. Per the germline V gene, CDR1 is MNHNY and CDR2 is SVGAGI (reference sequence). This CDR3 region has 14 residues. The CDR3 spells CASTDSRHYNEQFF. CDR3 coding DNA: TGTGCCAGCACGGACTCCCGTCACTACAATGAGCAGTTCTTC.

The J gene is TRBJ2-5, the V gene TRBV6-5, with a possible D match to TRBD2 (5 bases). Germline CDR1 and CDR2: MNHEY and SVGAGI. Trimming cost V 5 bases and J 3 bases, with 13 bases left between them. CDR3 length: 14 residues. Here the CDR3 reads CASSPRTVEETQYF. Written as DNA, the CDR3 is TGTGCCAGCAGTCCTAGGACTGTGGAAGAGACCCAGTACTTC.

The rearrangement links TRBV6-1 to TRBJ1-2, with D perhaps TRBD1 (6 bases). The CDR3 totals 11 residues. Looked up from germline, CDR1 is MNHNS and CDR2 is SASEGT. V was cut by 3 bases and J by 12 bases, with 11 bases left in between. CDR3 nucleotide sequence: TGTGCCAGCAGTGAGTCCCCAGGGGACACCTTC. This translates into CASSESPGDTF.

The chain recombines TRBV30 with TRBJ2-1; 13 nucleotides agree with TRBD2. Unmatched junction bases numbered 9, after V lost 5 bases and J lost 8 bases. Per germline, CDR1 GTSNPN and CDR2 SVGIG (reference sequence). The CDR3 runs 15 residues. The CDR3 bases are TGTGCCTGGTGGGACCGGACTAGCGGGAGAGATGAGCAGTTCTTC. It translates to CAWWDRTSGRDEQFF. The full variable domain, in which reference TRBV30 and TRBJ2-1 provide the parts outside the CDR3, is SQTIHQWPATLVQPVGSPLSLECTVEGTSNPNLYWYRQAAGRGLQLLFYSVGIGQISSEVPQNLSASRPQDRQFILSSKKLLLSDSGFYLCAWWDRTSGRDEQFFGPGTRLTVL.